The source of this T cell receptor (beta chain) is a study of blood T cell repertoires in COVID-19. Overall study: T cells, B-cell-depleted T cells, or PBMCs supplied cDNA or gDNA.

Here immunoSEQ multiplex PCR was the method, and the copy in TCRdb shows in-frame clones only, minus some. Among roughly 180,000 clones listed, approximately 85% were seen once. Those enrolled, adults aged roughly 18 to 89 years, came from about two dozen US areas. Clinical history as reported by participants underpinned cohort assignment. This CDR3 spans 13 amino acids. V lost 7 bases to trimming and J lost 3 bases; unmatched junction nucleotides: 6. CDR1 SNHLY and CDR2 FYNNEI come from the germline V gene. The chain is built from TRBV2 and TRBJ2-7; 7 bases agree with TRBD1. The sequence came from a man in his forties who had recovered from COVID-19. The material sequenced was PBMCs or T cells enriched from blood (not recorded which). The CDR3 region is CASIGAGGYEQYF. In DNA, the CDR3 is TGTGCCAGCATAGGGGCAGGGGGCTACGAGCAGTACTTC.